A selection of T cell receptor beta chains follows, all from one sample in a study of shared clonotypes between healthy human individuals. TCRdb keeps only in-frame clones here, not all; method: immunoSEQ multiplex PCR. The data contain over a million clones, about 80% of them singletons. Sample: memory CD4+ T cells from PBMCs. Receptor source: a man aged 18 to 30 in good health. Some clones in this sample may be carry-over from other donors' samples. Both conserved end residues are part of each CDR3. Each record gives: CDR3 DNA, CDR3 protein, V gene, clone size, D gene, J gene. A D gene is named only where the DNA matches it firmly. The size entry is marked missing in some rows and otherwise reads once, few, many or a size class.

CDR3nt: TGTGCCAGCAGCCCCGGGACCGCTCTCCTCTATGGCTACACCTTC; CDR3aa: CASSPGTALLYGYTF; v_gene: TRBV7-9; abundance: NA; d_gene: NA; j_gene: TRBJ1-2
CDR3nt: TGTGCCAGTAGCCATAAGGGACGACGGGAAGAAAAACTGTTTTTT; CDR3aa: CASSHKGRREEKLFF; v_gene: TRBV19; abundance: NA; d_gene: NA; j_gene: TRBJ1-4
CDR3nt: TGCAGCGTTGAGCAGGGGAGCACAGATACGCAGTATTTT; CDR3aa: CSVEQGSTDTQYF; v_gene: TRBV29-1; abundance: NA; d_gene: NA; j_gene: TRBJ2-3
CDR3nt: TGTGCCAGCAGGCGCGGGACAGGCTATGGCTACACCTTC; CDR3aa: CASRRGTGYGYTF; v_gene: TRBV28; abundance: NA; d_gene: TRBD1; j_gene: TRBJ1-2
CDR3nt: TGTGCCAGCAGCGCCTCAGGGTGGGGGAGTGAAAAACTGTTTTTT; CDR3aa: CASSASGWGSEKLFF; v_gene: TRBV9; abundance: few; d_gene: NA; j_gene: TRBJ1-4
CDR3nt: TGTGCCAGCAGCTTACAAGGGGCTCACTATGGCTACACCTTC; CDR3aa: CASSLQGAHYGYTF; v_gene: TRBV7-6; abundance: NA; d_gene: NA; j_gene: TRBJ1-2
CDR3nt: TGTGCCAGCAGTGGTCGGACAGCCTCGAAAGGCTACACCTTC; CDR3aa: CASSGRTASKGYTF; v_gene: TRBV6-5; abundance: NA; d_gene: NA; j_gene: TRBJ1-2
CDR3nt: TGTGCCACCAGCAGAGATCTTCTTAGAGTTAACAATGAGCAGTTCTTC; CDR3aa: CATSRDLLRVNNEQFF; v_gene: TRBV15; abundance: NA; d_gene: NA; j_gene: TRBJ2-1
CDR3nt: TGTGCCAGCAGTTTTCGGGCTCAAACGCATTTT; CDR3aa: CASSFRAQTHF; v_gene: TRBV28; abundance: NA; d_gene: NA; j_gene: TRBJ1-5
CDR3nt: TGCGCCAGCAGGGGACGGGAGAACACTGAAGCTTTCTTT; CDR3aa: CASRGRENTEAFF; v_gene: TRBV10-2; abundance: NA; d_gene: NA; j_gene: TRBJ1-1
CDR3nt: TGCAGTGCATCCGGGAGCTACGAGCAGTACTTC; CDR3aa: CSASGSYEQYF; v_gene: TRBV20-1; abundance: NA; d_gene: NA; j_gene: TRBJ2-7
CDR3nt: TGTGCCAGTAGTCCGCGAGACAGCATTAATGAAAAACTGTTTTTT; CDR3aa: CASSPRDSINEKLFF; v_gene: TRBV19; abundance: NA; d_gene: NA; j_gene: TRBJ1-4
CDR3nt: TGTGCCAGCAGTGAAAGGACTAGCGGGTACAATGAGCAGTTCTTC; CDR3aa: CASSERTSGYNEQFF; v_gene: TRBV6-1; abundance: NA; d_gene: TRBD2; j_gene: TRBJ2-1
CDR3nt: TGTGCCAGCACAGGCTGGGGGTCTGGGGCCAACGTCCTGACTTTC; CDR3aa: CASTGWGSGANVLTF; v_gene: TRBV6-5; abundance: NA; d_gene: NA; j_gene: TRBJ2-6
CDR3nt: TGCGCCAGCAGCCAAGCTTCAGCGGGGACAGATACGCAGTATTTT; CDR3aa: CASSQASAGTDTQYF; v_gene: TRBV4-3; abundance: NA; d_gene: TRBD2; j_gene: TRBJ2-3
CDR3nt: TGTGCCAGCAATCCAGACAGGGGCGGGAGAAAGACCCAGTACTTC; CDR3aa: CASNPDRGGRKTQYF; v_gene: TRBV6-5; abundance: NA; d_gene: NA; j_gene: TRBJ2-5
CDR3nt: TGTGCCAGCTCACCGGGAGGGGGCGATACGCAGTATTTT; CDR3aa: CASSPGGGDTQYF; v_gene: TRBV18; abundance: NA; d_gene: NA; j_gene: TRBJ2-3
CDR3nt: TGTGCCAGCAGCCCACAGGGGTCTAGCACTGAAGCTTTCTTT; CDR3aa: CASSPQGSSTEAFF; v_gene: TRBV7-9; abundance: NA; d_gene: TRBD1; j_gene: TRBJ1-1
CDR3nt: TGTGCCAGCAGCCCCGGGACAGGCCATCAGCCCCAGCATTTT; CDR3aa: CASSPGTGHQPQHF; v_gene: TRBV28; abundance: NA; d_gene: TRBD1; j_gene: TRBJ1-5
CDR3nt: TGCGCCAGCAGCATAGACATGAACACTGAAGCTTTCTTT; CDR3aa: CASSIDMNTEAFF; v_gene: TRBV5-1; abundance: NA; d_gene: NA; j_gene: TRBJ1-1
CDR3nt: TGTGCCAGCTCACCTTTCGGGGGTGACACCGGGGAGCTGTTTTTT; CDR3aa: CASSPFGGDTGELFF; v_gene: TRBV18; abundance: many; d_gene: NA; j_gene: TRBJ2-2
CDR3nt: TGCAGCGTTGACCGGGGTTCGTGGACCGGGGAGCTGTTTTTT; CDR3aa: CSVDRGSWTGELFF; v_gene: TRBV29-1; abundance: NA; d_gene: NA; j_gene: TRBJ2-2
CDR3nt: TGTGCCAGCACTCAGGGGAACTATGGCTACACCTTC; CDR3aa: CASTQGNYGYTF; v_gene: TRBV28; abundance: NA; d_gene: NA; j_gene: TRBJ1-2
CDR3nt: TGTGCCAGGCGGAGGGGCGAGCAGTACTTC; CDR3aa: CARRRGEQYF; v_gene: TRBV19; abundance: NA; d_gene: NA; j_gene: TRBJ2-7
CDR3nt: TGTGCCAGCAGCTTATCTAGCGGGAGGGCCGTCGACGAGCAGTACTTC; CDR3aa: CASSLSSGRAVDEQYF; v_gene: TRBV7-9; abundance: NA; d_gene: TRBD2; j_gene: TRBJ2-7
CDR3nt: TGTGCCAGCAGTGAAAGATTACAGCCCCAGCATTTT; CDR3aa: CASSERLQPQHF; v_gene: TRBV2; abundance: NA; d_gene: NA; j_gene: TRBJ1-5